This T cell receptor (beta chain) was recorded in a study of T cell responses to AZD1222 COVID-19 vaccine. Study-wide background: Pooling covered second doses at about 4 or about 12 weeks. Study results and caveats: Just six or seven AZD1222 recipients tested seropositive at baseline.

With regard to this clone: Its specificity is unknown.

Here immunoSEQ multiplex PCR was the method, and the copy in TCRdb shows in-frame clones only, minus some. The sample contains roughly 200,000 clones, around nine tenths of which appear only once. This CDR3 has 14 amino acids. The germline V and J ends were trimmed by 5 bases and 8 bases, with 14 bases remaining between them. CDR1 SGHRS and CDR2 YFSETQ come from the germline V gene. The V and J genes are TRBV5-1 and TRBJ1-6; maybe TRBD1 (5 bases). This specimen consisted of peripheral blood, obtained on day 0 of AZD1222 vaccination. The sequence was obtained from an adult in good health. DNA for the CDR3: TGCGCCAGCAGTTCTGGGGCTTTGGATTCACCCCTCCACTTT. It specifies CASSSGALDSPLHF.